This T cell receptor (beta chain) was captured in a study of glioma-infiltrating T cells. This clonotype was picked up one time. Its antigen is not known. Overall study results and limits: Only very few CDR3 sequences appeared in both tissue and blood.

Germline lookup yields CDR1 MNHEY and CDR2 SMNVEV (reference sequence). The CDR3 totals 12 residues. Using RNA template, CDR3s of TCR alpha and beta were amplified with iRepertoire arm-PCR. For one-step reverse transcription and amplification, roughly 95-400 ng of tissue mRNA or PBMC total RNA was used. TCRdb reprocessed the multiplex PCR reads via MiXCR and lists one record per CDR3 protein. The top ten clones hold roughly 14% of a sample with roughly 20,000 distinct CDR3 sequences, about 26% of them seen once. The sample comprised glioma tissue, nonneoplastic brain tissue, or PBMCs (not recorded which). This TCR came from a human donor with low-grade glioma or glioblastoma, undergoing nonglioma brain surgery, or in good health (not recorded which). The J gene is TRBJ2-7, the V gene TRBV27; TRBD2 might be the D (6 bases). The CDR3 region is CESSLGGYEQYF. The CDR3 nucleotides are TGTGAGAGCAGTTTGGGGGGCTACGAGCAGTACTTC.